The TCR beta chain under discussion was sequenced for a study of blood T cell repertoires in COVID-19. The overall study: Samples of COVID-19 (acute and convalescent) were obtained from the United States, Italy and Spain. Sample material is recorded as cDNA or gDNA derived from T cells, B-cell-depleted T cells, or PBMCs.

Enrollees, roughly 18 to 89 years old, lived in 24 US areas. Participants reported their clinical history, and cohort assignment relied on those reports. Trimming removed 6 bases at V and 1 base at J, with 20 bases between. Per the germline V gene, CDR1 is LNHDA and CDR2 is SQIVND (reference sequence). The CDR3 covers 17 residues. Sequenced by immunoSEQ multiplex PCR; TCRdb stores in-frame clones only, minus some. The sample holds fewer than 250,000 clones, 81% seen once. Sample: PBMCs or T cells enriched from blood (not recorded which). This chain uses TRBV19 with TRBJ2-3, with a weak D call TRBD1 (6 bases). This receptor was identified in a woman in her fifties or sixties with acute COVID-19. The CDR3 spells CASRGTSQLEGTDTQYF. Written as DNA, the CDR3 is TGTGCCAGTAGGGGGACATCCCAATTAGAGGGCACAGATACGCAGTATTTT.